The 3 T cell receptor beta chains below all came from one sample that was sequenced in a study of HIV-infected patients and healthy controls. TCRdb reanalysed the 5' RACE reads using MiXCR and keeps one entry per CDR3 protein. The sample carries almost 65,000 distinct CDR3 sequences, less than 20% recorded once. Specimen: CD4+ T cells from blood. Receptors originate from a human donor in good health.

The V and J genes are TRBV11-2 and TRBJ2-6, with TRBD2 identical over 8 bases. The CDR3 consists of 16 residues. Looked up from germline, CDR1 is SGHAT and CDR2 is FQNNGV. Germline trimming cut 5 bases from V and 4 bases from J; bases unmatched to any gene: 7. This chain's CDR3 is CASSPSGGSGANVLTF. The CDR3 DNA is TGTGCCAGCAGCCCAAGCGGGGGCTCGGGGGCCAACGTCCTGACTTTC.

The rearrangement joins TRBV6-5 to TRBJ2-7; TRBD1 matches 8 bases. J was trimmed by 2 bases and V by 7 bases; bases with no gene match: 10. In germline, CDR1 is MNHEY, CDR2 SVGAGI. The CDR3 has 15 residues. The CDR3 protein is CASTRTGTGTYEQYF. The CDR3 DNA is TGTGCCAGCACCCGAACCGGGACAGGAACCTACGAGCAGTACTTC.

This clonotype was seen ten or more times. The chain combines TRBV29-1 with TRBJ1-2; perhaps TRBD1 as D (5 bases). The CDR3 is 14 amino acids. CDR1 and CDR2 from the germline V gene are SQVTM and ANQGSEA. V lost 4 bases to trimming and J lost 4 bases, with 16 bases between them. CDR3: CSVAGSGVGYGYTF. CDR3 coding DNA: TGCAGCGTTGCCGGATCGGGGGTCGGCTATGGCTACACCTTC. The full variable domain, completed using reference TRBV29-1 and TRBJ1-2, is SAVISQKPSRDICQRGTSLTIQCQVDSQVTMMFWYRQQPGQSLTLIATANQGSEATYESGFVIDKFPISRPNLTFSTLTVSNMSPEDSSIYLCSVAGSGVGYGYTFGSGTRLTVV.